These 18 T cell receptor beta chains share one sample of origin, sequenced in a study of neurological immune-mediated disorders. Each CDR3 protein is one row after TCRdb ran MiXCR on the 5' RACE reads. The sample has roughly 70,000 distinct CDR3 sequences, approximately 5.2% seen once. The sequencing input was PBMCs. All receptors come from a woman younger than 45 with multiple sclerosis.

This clonotype has at least ten counts. The V and J genes are TRBV7-2 and TRBJ1-5; D might be TRBD1 (6 bases). The germline V and J ends were trimmed by 5 bases and 3 bases, with 11 bases remaining between them. CDR1 and CDR2 from the germline V gene are SGHTA and FQGNSA. The CDR3 is made up of 14 amino acids. The CDR3 sequence: CASSQQGTNQPQHF. CDR3 DNA sequence: TGTGCCAGCAGCCAACAGGGAACCAATCAGCCCCAGCATTTT.

This clonotype showed up many times. The V and J genes are TRBV6-5 and TRBJ2-6; possibly TRBD2 for D (6 bases). The germline V and J ends were trimmed by 3 bases and 0 bases, with 12 bases remaining between them. Per the germline V gene, CDR1 is MNHEY and CDR2 is SVGAGI. The CDR3 is 17 amino acids. The CDR3 is CASSYRQGLSGANVLTF. CDR3 nucleotide sequence: TGTGCCAGCAGTTATAGGCAGGGACTCTCTGGGGCCAACGTCCTGACTTTC.

This clonotype was counted a few times. The germline gene is not matched at one end of the junction; a read error may be the cause. The V gene is TRBV5-1, the J gene TRBJ2-3; 10 nucleotides align to TRBD1. Germline V gives CDR1 SGHRS, CDR2 YFSETQ. The CDR3 has 16 residues. Written as DNA, the CDR3 is TGCGTCAGCAGCTTCCGGACAGGGGGGAACACAGATACGCAGTATTTT. The encoded protein is CVSSFRTGGNTDTQYF.

The chain joins TRBV28 to TRBJ2-7; 9 bases line up with TRBD1. The CDR3 consists of 15 residues. The germline V gene encodes CDR1 MDHEN and CDR2 SYDVKM. With V trimmed by 4 bases and J by 7 bases, 11 bases remained unmatched. The CDR3 coding sequence is TGTGCCAGCAGTTATCCGACAGGGGGTTTCGGAGAGCAGTACTTC. It specifies CASSYPTGGFGEQYF.

This clonotype was seen at least ten times. This chain uses TRBV10-3 with TRBJ2-2, with D unresolved. Trimming stripped 5 bases from V and 4 bases from J, with 14 bases between. Germline loops: CDR1 ENHRY, CDR2 SYGVKD. There are 15 residues in the CDR3. CDR3 loop: CAISPDILGTGELFF. Here the CDR3 DNA reads TGTGCCATCAGTCCAGACATACTGGGCACCGGGGAGCTGTTTTTT.

This clonotype has just a few counts. A read error may produce the germline difference seen at one junction end. The chain employs TRBV5-1 and TRBJ1-5; a possible D gene is TRBD1 (6 bases). This CDR3 is built from 13 residues. The germline V gene encodes CDR1 SGHRS and CDR2 YFSETQ. The DNA for the CDR3 is TGCGCCAGCAGTGAGGGGGGCAATCAGCCCCAGAATTTT. It translates to CASSEGGNQPQNF.

This clonotype was picked up many times. The V call is TRBV7-9, the J call TRBJ1-3; 7 positions agree with TRBD1. CDR1 SEHNR and CDR2 FQNEAQ come from the germline V gene (reference sequence). J gave up 4 bases and V 3 bases, and 0 bases lay outside the gene matches. The CDR3 contains 13 residues. CDR3 nucleotides: TGTGCCAGCAGCTTGGGACAGGGAAACACCATATATTTT. Translating gives CASSLGQGNTIYF.

This clonotype was recorded at least ten times. The chain recombines TRBV21-1 with TRBJ1-2; TRBD1, the D gene given by the table, was not confirmed from the DNA. TRBV21-1 counts as a pseudogene. The CDR3 spans 14 residues. CDR3: CASSKEHRDYGYTF. CDR3 sequence (DNA): TGTGCCAGCAGCAAAGAGCACAGGGACTATGGCTACACCTTC.

This clonotype has a count of ten or more. This chain uses TRBV6-5 with TRBJ1-6, with D possibly matching TRBD1 (6 bases). Trimming took 0 bases from V and 9 from J, leaving 12 bases between them. The CDR3 runs to 15 residues. Per germline, CDR1 MNHEY and CDR2 SVGAGI. The DNA for the CDR3 is TGTGCCAGCAGTTACTCTGACAGGCCTGGTTCACCCCTCCACTTT. Its protein is CASSYSDRPGSPLHF.

Regarding this clonotype: A read error is possible here, since a much larger clone lies one base away. This chain uses TRBV7-9 with TRBJ1-4; TRBD1 might be the D (5 bases). Trimming left V 2 bases short and J 11 bases short, with 12 bases between. The germline V gene encodes CDR1 SEHNR and CDR2 FQNEAQ (reference sequence). CDR3 length equals 13 residues. Here the CDR3 DNA reads TGTGCCAGCAGCTTACCCCCGGGGGACAAACTGTTTTTT. Translated, it gives CASSLPPGDKLFF.

In its sample, this clonotype was seen a few times. This chain connects TRBV7-2 to TRBJ2-1; TRBD1 might be the D (5 bases). Between the trimmed V and J ends, which lost 0 bases and 2 bases, there was a span of 8 bases. This CDR3 is 15 amino acids long. The germline V gene has CDR1 SGHTA and CDR2 FQGNSA. The CDR3 here is CASSLAAGTYNEQFF. The CDR3 DNA follows: TGTGCCAGCAGCTTAGCGGCAGGGACCTACAATGAGCAGTTCTTC.

This clonotype was picked up many times. The chain links TRBV29-1 to TRBJ2-1, with a weak D call TRBD2 (6 bases). Germline-derived CDR1 and CDR2 are SQVTM and ANQGSEA. CDR3 length equals 14 residues. V lost 7 bases, J lost 1 base, and 14 bases lay in between. In DNA, the CDR3 is TGCAGCGCTACTACTAGCAGGTCCTACAATGAGCAGTTCTTC. This encodes CSATTSRSYNEQFF.

Many counts were recorded for this clonotype. The V call is TRBV5-6, the J call TRBJ2-7; 9 bases align to TRBD1. With V trimmed by 0 bases and J by 9 bases, 10 bases remained unmatched. Germline V gene lookup returns CDR1 SGHDT and CDR2 YYEEEE. The CDR3 is 15 residues long. CDR3 in DNA: TGTGCCAGCAGCTTGGCCGGGACAGGGAATGGGAGGCAGTACTTC. Translating it yields CASSLAGTGNGRQYF.

Ten or more counts support this clonotype. This chain's CDR3 is CSAGKRDRSTGELFF. The CDR3 DNA reads TGCAGTGCTGGAAAACGGGACAGGAGCACCGGGGAGCTGTTTTTT. The V call is TRBV20-1, the J call TRBJ2-2; TRBD1 agrees at 8 bases. The CDR3 sequence is 15 residues long. CDR1 and CDR2 from the germline V gene are DFQATT and SNEGSKA (reference sequence). V was pared by 5 bases and J by 4 bases, with 9 bases of the junction left unmatched.

There are many counts of this clonotype. V usage is TRBV29-1 and J usage is TRBJ2-1; TRBD1 matches 8 bases. With V trimmed by 4 bases and J by 5 bases, 19 bases remained unmatched. CDR1 and CDR2 (germline): SQVTM, ANQGSEA. The CDR3 runs 18 residues. CDR3 in amino acids: CSVVLPRAPGQVHNEQFF. The CDR3 nucleotides read TGCAGCGTTGTACTACCCCGAGCCCCGGGACAGGTCCACAATGAGCAGTTCTTC.

For this clonotype: A read error may explain this, as a much larger clone is one base away. V is TRBV25-1 and J is TRBJ2-7; D may be TRBD1 or TRBD2 (5 bases each). Germline CDR1 is MGHDK and CDR2 is SYGVNS. This CDR3 has 12 amino acids. CDR3 loop: CTSRGDSYEQYF. CDR3 nucleotides: TGTACCAGCAGAGGGGACTCCTACGAGCAGTACTTC.

The chain joins TRBV5-1 to TRBJ2-1; a possible D gene is TRBD2 (5 bases). The V and J ends lost 0 bases and 6 bases respectively, with 13 bases between them. The CDR3 extends over 15 amino acids. Germline V gene data show CDR1 as SGHRS and CDR2 as YFSETQ. CDR3 sequence reads: CASSLDSGARNEQFF. The CDR3 nucleotides read TGCGCCAGCAGCTTGGACAGCGGTGCCCGCAATGAGCAGTTCTTC.

In this sample, this clonotype turned up many times. V is TRBV5-1 and J is TRBJ2-3, with 7 bases fitting TRBD1. V lost 1 base, J lost 6 bases, and 2 bases stayed unmatched. CDR3 length equals 13 residues. Germline CDR1 and CDR2: SGHRS and YFSETQ. The CDR3 DNA sequence: TGCGCCAGCAGCTTGACAGGGGAGGATACGCAGTATTTT. Translating gives CASSLTGEDTQYF.